This T cell receptor beta chain was recorded in a study of blood T cell repertoires in COVID-19. Clones were sequenced by immunoSEQ multiplex PCR, and TCRdb holds only the in-frame ones, with some missing. The sample lists 250,000 or so clones, about 84% occurring once. The sample holds one count of this clone. The material sequenced was peripheral blood. This receptor was taken from a man older than 75 with acute or convalescent COVID-19.

The CDR3 reads CASSLIGQGGTQYF. The DNA of the CDR3 is TGCGCCAGCAGCTTGATTGGACAGGGTGGGACCCAGTACTTC. The chain is built from TRBV5-1 and TRBJ2-5; 8 bases fit TRBD1. The V gene's germline CDR1 is SGHRS and CDR2 YFSETQ. V shed 1 base and J 7 bases; nucleotides not matched to a gene: 6. This CDR3 region has 14 residues.